The 15 T cell receptor beta chains in this list originate from one sample, sequenced in a study of blood T cell repertoires in COVID-19. Assay used: immunoSEQ multiplex PCR; TCRdb lists only in-frame clones, some missing. The top ten clones hold about 6.6% of a sample with about 190,000 clones, more than 70% of them seen once. The source material was peripheral blood. These receptors were collected from a woman in her forties who had recovered from COVID-19.

The rearrangement joins TRBV11-3 to TRBJ2-1, with 11 nucleotides matching TRBD2. V shed 5 bases and J 10 bases; nucleotides not matched to a gene: 4. Germline CDR1 reads SGHNT; CDR2 reads YENEEA. CDR3 size: 13 residues. CDR3 coding DNA: TGTGCCAGCAGCCCTCGACTAGCGGGAGAGCAGTTCTTC. This translates into CASSPRLAGEQFF.

The chain couples TRBV28 to TRBJ1-5; D is undetermined. V was shortened by 2 bases and J by 7 bases, with 9 bases between the two germline ends. The CDR3 length is 13 residues. The germline gives CDR1 MDHEN, CDR2 SYDVKM. CDR3 protein: CASSLGERQPQHF. In DNA form, the CDR3 reads TGTGCCAGCAGTTTAGGGGAGCGCCAGCCCCAGCATTTT.

The chain uses TRBV4-2 and TRBJ1-4; maybe TRBD1 (6 bases). The CDR3 has 18 amino acids. V lost 0 bases and J 5 bases, leaving 19 bases between the germline ends. Germline V gene data show CDR1 as LGHNA and CDR2 as YNFKEQ. The CDR3 sequence is CASSQDLVAGAGNEKLFF. In DNA, the CDR3 is TGTGCCAGCAGCCAAGATCTCGTGGCGGGGGCAGGGAATGAAAAACTGTTTTTT.

V is TRBV28 and J is TRBJ1-5; 8 nucleotides match TRBD1. The CDR3 has 15 residues. V shed 6 bases and J 2 bases; nucleotides not matched to a gene: 6. CDR1 and CDR2 (germline): MDHEN, SYDVKM. The CDR3 loop is CASSQQGAGNQPQHF. In DNA, the CDR3 is TGTGCCAGCAGCCAGCAGGGGGCCGGCAATCAGCCCCAGCATTTT.

The chain carries TRBV7-8 and TRBJ2-1; D remains unclear. There are 13 residues in the CDR3. V was shortened by 1 base and J by 4 bases, with 5 bases between the two germline ends. The germline V gene has CDR1 SGHVS and CDR2 FQNEAQ. The CDR3: CASSLVEYNEQFF. CDR3 sequence (DNA): TGTGCCAGCAGCTTAGTTGAGTACAATGAGCAGTTCTTC.

Comment on this clone: The sample carries other DNA sequences with the same CDR3. This chain connects TRBV27 to TRBJ1-6; D gene ambiguous. There are 15 residues in the CDR3. Germline values: CDR1 MNHEY, CDR2 SMNVEV (reference sequence). The V end was cut by 2 bases, the J end by 1 base, with 6 bases between. CDR3 DNA: TGTGCCAGCAGTTTACGAGGTTCCTATAATTCACCCCTCCACTTT. It translates to CASSLRGSYNSPLHF.

The rearrangement joins TRBV5-1 to TRBJ2-5; TRBD2 aligns across 7 bases. The germline CDR1 and CDR2 sequences are SGHRS and YFSETQ. Trimming took 0 bases from V and 3 from J; bases not matched to a gene: 8. The CDR3 loop spans 16 amino acids. The DNA for the CDR3 is TGCGCCAGCAGCTTGGTTTGGGCGGGAGTAGAAGAGACCCAGTACTTC. Residues: CASSLVWAGVEETQYF. The full variable domain, rest sourced from reference TRBV5-1 and TRBJ2-5, is KAGVTQTPRYLIKTRGQQVTLSCSPISGHRSVSWYQQTPGQGLQFLFEYFSETQRNKGNFPGRFSGRQFSNSRSEMNVSTLELGDSALYLCASSLVWAGVEETQYFGPGTRLLVL.

This sequence joins TRBV3-1 (or the pseudogene TRBV3-2) and TRBJ2-5; 14 positions match TRBD2. This CDR3 is built from 19 residues. Per germline, CDR1 LGHDT and CDR2 YNNKEL (reference sequence). V dropped 3 bases and J dropped 0; count of bases not matched to a gene: 9. CDR3 DNA: TGTGCCAGCAGCCACAGCTTGGGACTAGCGGGAGTATACCAAGAGACCCAGTACTTC. It specifies CASSHSLGLAGVYQETQYF.

J is TRBJ1-3 and V is TRBV30, with no clear D. The CDR3 is made up of 15 amino acids. In germline, CDR1 is GTSNPN, CDR2 SVGIG (reference sequence). V was pared by 0 bases and J by 0 bases, with 9 bases between. Written as DNA, the CDR3 is TGTGCCTGGAGTGTACTCGGGAGCTCTGGAAACACCATATATTTT. Translated: CAWSVLGSSGNTIYF.

V gene TRBV9 combines with J gene TRBJ1-6, with TRBD1 as a possible D gene (6 bases). V gave up 3 bases and J gave up 9 bases, with 10 bases separating them. Germline V gives CDR1 SGDLS, CDR2 YYNGEE. The CDR3 covers 13 residues. Here the CDR3 DNA reads TGTGCCAGCAGCGGGAACAGGGTTTCACCCCTCCACTTT. Protein product: CASSGNRVSPLHF. Using reference TRBV9 and TRBJ1-6 for the parts outside the CDR3, the full variable domain is DSGVTQTPKHLITATGQRVTLRCSPRSGDLSVYWYQQSLDQGLQFLIQYYNGEERAKGNILERFSAQQFPDLHSELNLSSLELGDSALYFCASSGNRVSPLHFGNGTRLTVT.

In its sample, this clone was seen once. CDR3 loop: CASSSTPDWSREQYF. The DNA of the CDR3 is TGTGCCAGCAGTTCGACTCCGGACTGGTCTCGTGAGCAGTACTTC. The rearrangement links TRBV28 to TRBJ2-7; TRBD2 might be the D (5 bases). V lost 4 bases, J lost 7 bases, and 20 bases lay in between. The V gene's germline CDR1 is MDHEN and CDR2 SYDVKM. CDR3 size: 15 residues.

The chain has TRBV7-2 and TRBJ2-7, with D perhaps TRBD2 (6 bases). The germline V gene has CDR1 SGHTA and CDR2 FQGNSA. Trimming stripped 1 base from V and 3 bases from J, with 10 bases between. The CDR3 is made up of 14 amino acids. The CDR3 nucleotides read TGTGCCAGCAGCTTAGGGGGGGAGCTCTACGAGCAGTACTTC. This gives the protein CASSLGGELYEQYF.

The CDR3 DNA reads as TGTGCCAGCAGCTTGGTGACAGAAGAGACCCAGTACTTC. Amino acid sequence: CASSLVTEETQYF. This chain links TRBV5-6 with TRBJ2-5; perhaps TRBD1 as D (5 bases). The CDR3 sequence is 13 residues long. Trimming left V 0 bases short and J 3 bases short, with 6 bases between. CDR1 and CDR2 (germline): SGHDT, YYEEEE.

This chain joins TRBV11-2 and TRBJ2-5, with 7 bases fitting TRBD2. Germline assignment: CDR1 SGHAT and CDR2 FQNNGV. V shed 4 bases, J shed 4 bases, and the junction held 3 bases outside the gene matches. The CDR3 loop spans 13 amino acids. In DNA, the CDR3 is TGTGCCAGCAGCTGGGGGGGAGGAGAGACCCAGTACTTC. This sequence encodes CASSWGGGETQYF.

This clone was seen once. The gene calls are TRBV4-2 and TRBJ2-1, with 11 bases aligning to TRBD2. V shed 3 bases, J shed 5 bases, and the junction held 9 bases outside the gene matches. Germline values: CDR1 LGHNA, CDR2 YNFKEQ. The CDR3 is made up of 17 amino acids. CDR3 nucleotide sequence: TGTGCCAGCAGCCAGGGTCCGACTAGCGGGAAGGACAATGAGCAGTTCTTC. Translating it yields CASSQGPTSGKDNEQFF.